The present T cell receptor (beta chain) was sequenced within a study of shared clonotypes between healthy human individuals. The CDR3 is 14 residues long. Germline V gene data show CDR1 as KGHSH and CDR2 as LQKENI. It was on ten immunoSEQ deep assay plates that unsorted PBMC DNA was sequenced. Libraries were prepared by immunoSEQ multiplex PCR; TCRdb keeps only in-frame clonotypes and omits some of them. Of about 480,000 clones in the sample, 75% to 80% are singletons; the top ten hold approximately 12%. Remarks on this clone: One end of the junction fails to match germline, which may point to a read error.

The sample was PBMCs. This sequence originates from a woman between 35 and 50 years old in good health. Some clones in this sample may be carry-over from other donors' samples. The chain uses TRBV18 and TRBJ2-7; 7 bases map to TRBD1. Written as DNA, the CDR3 is TGTGCCAGCTCCCCACAGGGGCATGGGTACGAGCAGTACTTC. This translates into CASSPQGHGYEQYF. The full variable domain, rest sourced from reference TRBV18 and TRBJ2-7, is NAGVMQNPRHLVRRRGQEARLRCSPMKGHSHVYWYRQLPEEGLKFMVYLQKENIIDESGMPKERFSAEFPKEGPSILRIQQVVRGDSAAYFCASSPQGHGYEQYFGPGTRLTVT.